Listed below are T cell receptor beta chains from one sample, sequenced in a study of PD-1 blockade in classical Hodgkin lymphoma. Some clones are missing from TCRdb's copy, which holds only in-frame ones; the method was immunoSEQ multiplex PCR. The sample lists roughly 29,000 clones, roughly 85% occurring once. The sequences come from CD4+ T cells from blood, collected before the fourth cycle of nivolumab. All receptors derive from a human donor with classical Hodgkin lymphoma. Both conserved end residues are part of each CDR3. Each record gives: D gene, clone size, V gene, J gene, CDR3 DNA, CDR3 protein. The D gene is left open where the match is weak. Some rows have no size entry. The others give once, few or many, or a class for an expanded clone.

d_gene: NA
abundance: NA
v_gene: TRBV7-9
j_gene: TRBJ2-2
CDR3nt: TGTGCCAGCAGCTTAGTGAGTTCGACCGGGGAGCTGTTTTTT
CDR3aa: CASSLVSSTGELFF

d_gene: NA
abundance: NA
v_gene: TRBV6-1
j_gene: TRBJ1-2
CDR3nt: TGTGCCAGCAGTGAGATGGACACAGGCTACACCTTC
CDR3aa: CASSEMDTGYTF

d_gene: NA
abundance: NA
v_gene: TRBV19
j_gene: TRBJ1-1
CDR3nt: TGTGCCAGTAGTATAGGGACACTAAACACTGAAGCTTTCTTT
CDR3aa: CASSIGTLNTEAFF

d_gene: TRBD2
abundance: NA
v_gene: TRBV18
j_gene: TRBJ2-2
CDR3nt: TGTGCCAGCTCACCTGCGGGAGGAATCGGGGAGCTGTTTTTT
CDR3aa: CASSPAGGIGELFF

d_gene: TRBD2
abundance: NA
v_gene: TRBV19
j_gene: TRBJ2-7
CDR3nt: TGTGCCAGTAGTATCTCCGCGGGACTAGTCATCTACGAGCAGTACTTC
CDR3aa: CASSISAGLVIYEQYF

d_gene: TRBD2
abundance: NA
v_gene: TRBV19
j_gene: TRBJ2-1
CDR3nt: TGTGCCAGTAGTTTTAGAGGGGAGGGGAAGCAGTTCTTC
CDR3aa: CASSFRGEGKQFF

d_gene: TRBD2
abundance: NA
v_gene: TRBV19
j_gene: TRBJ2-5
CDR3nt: TGTGCCAGTGGGACCTCTAGCGGGAGCTTACCAGAGACCCAGTACTTC
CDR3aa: CASGTSSGSLPETQYF

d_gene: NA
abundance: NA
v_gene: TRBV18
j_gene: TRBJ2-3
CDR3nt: TGTGCCAGCTCACCACATAGTTTCACAGATACGCAGTATTTT
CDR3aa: CASSPHSFTDTQYF

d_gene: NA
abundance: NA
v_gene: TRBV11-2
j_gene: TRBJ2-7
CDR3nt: TGTGCCAGCAGCGCCCTGGGGGAGCAGTACTTC
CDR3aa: CASSALGEQYF

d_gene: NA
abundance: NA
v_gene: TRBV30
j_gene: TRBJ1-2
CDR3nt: TGTGCCTGGAGTGTATCCCCAACTTATGGCTACACCTTC
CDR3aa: CAWSVSPTYGYTF

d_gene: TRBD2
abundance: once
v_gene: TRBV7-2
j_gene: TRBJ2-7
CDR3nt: TGTGCCAGCAGCTTGGGCCTAGCGGTAAATGGCTACGAGCAGTACTTC
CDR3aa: CASSLGLAVNGYEQYF

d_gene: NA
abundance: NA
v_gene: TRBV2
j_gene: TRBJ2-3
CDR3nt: TGTGCCAGCAGTAGGAGGGGATCCACAGATACGCAGTATTTT
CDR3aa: CASSRRGSTDTQYF

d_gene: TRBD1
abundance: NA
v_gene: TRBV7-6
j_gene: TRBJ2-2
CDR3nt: TGTGCCAGCAGCTTTGTCAGATTGGGACAGGCCAACATAGGGGAGCTGTTTTTT
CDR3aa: CASSFVRLGQANIGELFF

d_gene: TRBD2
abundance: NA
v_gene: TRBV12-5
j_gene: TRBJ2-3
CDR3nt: TGTGCTAGTGGCCCCGGACTAGCGGGACACACAGATACGCAGTATTTT
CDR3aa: CASGPGLAGHTDTQYF

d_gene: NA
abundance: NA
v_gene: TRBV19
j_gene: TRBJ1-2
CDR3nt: TGTGCCAGTAGTATCGGGGGGGTGGCTAACTATGGCTACACCTTC
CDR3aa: CASSIGGVANYGYTF

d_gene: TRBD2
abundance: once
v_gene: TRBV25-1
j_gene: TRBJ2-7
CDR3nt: TGTGCCAGCAGCTCTTCCGGGACTAGCGGGAGCATCTCCTACGAGCAGTACTTC
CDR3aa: CASSSSGTSGSISYEQYF

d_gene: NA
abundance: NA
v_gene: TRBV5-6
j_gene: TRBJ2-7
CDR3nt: TGTGCCAGCAGCTTCCTTGACTACGAGCAGTACTTC
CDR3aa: CASSFLDYEQYF

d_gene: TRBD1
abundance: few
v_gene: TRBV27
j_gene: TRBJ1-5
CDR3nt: TGTGCCAGCAGTTCCTTCCGGGACAGGGCTCAGCCCCAGCATTTT
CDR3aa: CASSSFRDRAQPQHF

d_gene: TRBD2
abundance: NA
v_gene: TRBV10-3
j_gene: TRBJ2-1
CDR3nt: TGTGCCATCAGTGAGCTGGGACTAGCAGACTACAATGAGCAGTTCTTC
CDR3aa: CAISELGLADYNEQFF

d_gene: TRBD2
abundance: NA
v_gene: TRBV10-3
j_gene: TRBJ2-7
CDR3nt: TGTGCCATCGATAGCGGGAGGGCCGATGGCCACGAGCAGTACTTC
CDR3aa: CAIDSGRADGHEQYF

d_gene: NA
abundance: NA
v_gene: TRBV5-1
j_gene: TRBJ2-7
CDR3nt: TGCGCCAGCAGCTTCCCGGAGGACAGCTCCTACGAGCAGTACTTC
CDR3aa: CASSFPEDSSYEQYF

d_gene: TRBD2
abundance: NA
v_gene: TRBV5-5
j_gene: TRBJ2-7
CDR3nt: TGTGCCAGCAGCCCTTATTTTACTAGCGGGAGGGCCCTCGAGCAGTACTTC
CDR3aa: CASSPYFTSGRALEQYF